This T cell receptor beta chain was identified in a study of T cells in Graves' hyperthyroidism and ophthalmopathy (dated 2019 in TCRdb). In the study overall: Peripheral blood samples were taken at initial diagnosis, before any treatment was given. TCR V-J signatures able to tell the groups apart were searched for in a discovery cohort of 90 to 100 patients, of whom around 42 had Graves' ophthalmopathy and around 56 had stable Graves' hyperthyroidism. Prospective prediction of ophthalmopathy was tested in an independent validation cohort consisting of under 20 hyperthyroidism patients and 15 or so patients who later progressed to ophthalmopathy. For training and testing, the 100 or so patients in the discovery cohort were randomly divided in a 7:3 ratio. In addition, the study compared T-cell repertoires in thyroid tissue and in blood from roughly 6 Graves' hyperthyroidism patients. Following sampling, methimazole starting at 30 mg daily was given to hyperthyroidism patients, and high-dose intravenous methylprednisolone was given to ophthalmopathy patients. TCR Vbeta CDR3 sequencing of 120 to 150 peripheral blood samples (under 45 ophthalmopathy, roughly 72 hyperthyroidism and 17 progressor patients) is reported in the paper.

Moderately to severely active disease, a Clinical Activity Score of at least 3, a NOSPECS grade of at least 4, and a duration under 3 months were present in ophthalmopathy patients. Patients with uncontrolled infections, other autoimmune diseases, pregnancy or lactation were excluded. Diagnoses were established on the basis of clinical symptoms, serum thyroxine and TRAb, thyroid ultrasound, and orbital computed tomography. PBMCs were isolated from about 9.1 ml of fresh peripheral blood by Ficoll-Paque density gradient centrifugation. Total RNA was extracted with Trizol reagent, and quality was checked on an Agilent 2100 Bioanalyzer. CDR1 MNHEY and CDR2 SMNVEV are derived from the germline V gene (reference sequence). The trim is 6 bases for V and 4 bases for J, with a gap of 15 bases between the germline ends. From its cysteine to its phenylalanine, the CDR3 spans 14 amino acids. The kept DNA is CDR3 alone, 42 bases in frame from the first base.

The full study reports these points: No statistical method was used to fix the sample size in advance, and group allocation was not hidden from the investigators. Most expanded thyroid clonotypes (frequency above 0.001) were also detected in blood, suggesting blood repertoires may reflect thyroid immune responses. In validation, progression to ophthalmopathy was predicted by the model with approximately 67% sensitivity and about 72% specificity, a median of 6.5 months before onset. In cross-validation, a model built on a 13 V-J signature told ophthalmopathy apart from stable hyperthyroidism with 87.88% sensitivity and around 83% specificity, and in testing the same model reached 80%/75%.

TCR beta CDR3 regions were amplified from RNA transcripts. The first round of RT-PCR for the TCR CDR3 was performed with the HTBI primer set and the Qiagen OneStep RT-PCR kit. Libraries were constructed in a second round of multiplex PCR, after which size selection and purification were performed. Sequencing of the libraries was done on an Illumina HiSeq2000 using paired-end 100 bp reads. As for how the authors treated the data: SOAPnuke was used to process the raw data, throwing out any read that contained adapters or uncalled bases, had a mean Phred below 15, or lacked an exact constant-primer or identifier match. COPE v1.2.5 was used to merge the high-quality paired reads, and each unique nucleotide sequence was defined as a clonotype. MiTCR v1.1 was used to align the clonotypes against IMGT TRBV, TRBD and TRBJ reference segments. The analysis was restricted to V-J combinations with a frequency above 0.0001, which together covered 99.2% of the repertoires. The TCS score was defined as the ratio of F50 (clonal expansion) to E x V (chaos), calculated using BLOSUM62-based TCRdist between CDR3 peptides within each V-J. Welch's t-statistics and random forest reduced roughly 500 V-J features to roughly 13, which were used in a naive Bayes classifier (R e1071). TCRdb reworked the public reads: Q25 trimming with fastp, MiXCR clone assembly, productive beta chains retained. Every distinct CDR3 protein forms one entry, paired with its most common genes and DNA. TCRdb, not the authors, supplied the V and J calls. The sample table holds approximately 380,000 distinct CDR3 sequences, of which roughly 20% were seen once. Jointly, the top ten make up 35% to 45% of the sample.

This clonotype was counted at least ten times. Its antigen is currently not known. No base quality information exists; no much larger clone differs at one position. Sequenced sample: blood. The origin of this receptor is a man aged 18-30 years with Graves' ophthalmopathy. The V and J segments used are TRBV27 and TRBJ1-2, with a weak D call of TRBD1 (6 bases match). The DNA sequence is TGTGCCAGCAGCCTTGGGAGGGGGACCTATGGCTACACCTTC. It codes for CASSLGRGTYGYTF.